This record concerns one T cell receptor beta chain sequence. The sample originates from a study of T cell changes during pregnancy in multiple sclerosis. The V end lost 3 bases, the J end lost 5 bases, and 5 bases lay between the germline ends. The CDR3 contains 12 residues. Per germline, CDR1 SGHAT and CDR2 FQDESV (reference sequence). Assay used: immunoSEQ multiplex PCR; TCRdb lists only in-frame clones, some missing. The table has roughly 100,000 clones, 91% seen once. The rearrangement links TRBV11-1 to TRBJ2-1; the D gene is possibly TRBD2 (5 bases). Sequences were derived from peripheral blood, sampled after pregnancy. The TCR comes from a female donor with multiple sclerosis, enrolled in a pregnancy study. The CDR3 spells CASSLGDNEQFF. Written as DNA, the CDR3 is TGTGCCAGCAGCTTGGGAGACAATGAGCAGTTCTTC.